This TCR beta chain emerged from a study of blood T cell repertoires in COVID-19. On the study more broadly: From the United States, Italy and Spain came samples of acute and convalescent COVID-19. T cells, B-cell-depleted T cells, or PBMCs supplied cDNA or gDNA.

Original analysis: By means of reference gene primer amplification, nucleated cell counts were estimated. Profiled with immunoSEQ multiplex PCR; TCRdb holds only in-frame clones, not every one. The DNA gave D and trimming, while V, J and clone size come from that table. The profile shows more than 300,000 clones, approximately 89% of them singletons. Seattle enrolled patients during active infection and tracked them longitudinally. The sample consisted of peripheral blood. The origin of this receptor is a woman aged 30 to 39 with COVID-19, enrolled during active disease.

CDR3 nucleotide sequence: TGTGCCAGCCAGTGGACCGCGGGAGACTACGAGCAGTACTTC. Translation gives CASQWTAGDYEQYF. The V call is TRBV7-8, the J call TRBJ2-7; 7 nucleotides line up with TRBD2. The J segment lost 3 bases and the V segment lost 8 bases, leaving 10 bases of the junction unmatched. Looked up from germline, CDR1 is SGHVS and CDR2 is FQNEAQ. The CDR3 has 14 amino acids.